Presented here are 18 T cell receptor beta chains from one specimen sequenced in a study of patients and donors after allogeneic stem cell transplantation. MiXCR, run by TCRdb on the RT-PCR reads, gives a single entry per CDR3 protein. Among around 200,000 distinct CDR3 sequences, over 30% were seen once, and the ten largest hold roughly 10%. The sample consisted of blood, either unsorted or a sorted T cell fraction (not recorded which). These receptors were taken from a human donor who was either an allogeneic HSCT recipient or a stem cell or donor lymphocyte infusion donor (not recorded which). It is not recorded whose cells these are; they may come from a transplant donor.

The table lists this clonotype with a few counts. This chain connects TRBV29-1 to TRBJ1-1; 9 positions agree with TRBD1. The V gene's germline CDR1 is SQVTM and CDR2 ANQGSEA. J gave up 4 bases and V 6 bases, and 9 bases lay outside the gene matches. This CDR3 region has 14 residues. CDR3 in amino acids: CSVPGQGVFTEAFF. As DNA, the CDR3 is TGCAGCGTACCGGGACAGGGAGTGTTCACTGAAGCTTTCTTT.

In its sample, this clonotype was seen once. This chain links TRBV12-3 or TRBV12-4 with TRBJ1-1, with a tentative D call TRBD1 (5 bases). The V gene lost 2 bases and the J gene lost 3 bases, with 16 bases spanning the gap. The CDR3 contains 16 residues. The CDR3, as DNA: TGTGCCAGCAGTTTACGGGCAGGGCCTCAGCACACTGAAGCTTTCTTT. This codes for CASSLRAGPQHTEAFF.

CDR3 amino acids: CSAKLAGGPYNEQFF. DNA of the CDR3: TGCAGTGCTAAACTAGCGGGGGGGCCCTACAATGAGCAGTTCTTC. The chain recombines TRBV20-1 with TRBJ2-1; TRBD2 matches 13 bases. V was pared by 4 bases and J by 2 bases, with 2 bases of the junction left unmatched. Germline loops: CDR1 DFQATT, CDR2 SNEGSKA (reference sequence). There are 15 residues in the CDR3.

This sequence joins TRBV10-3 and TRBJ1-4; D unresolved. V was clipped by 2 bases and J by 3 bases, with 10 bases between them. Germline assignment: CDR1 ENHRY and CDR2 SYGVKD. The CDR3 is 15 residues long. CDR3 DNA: TGTGCCATCAGTGAGACCAGAGTTTCTAATGAAAAACTGTTTTTT. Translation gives CAISETRVSNEKLFF.

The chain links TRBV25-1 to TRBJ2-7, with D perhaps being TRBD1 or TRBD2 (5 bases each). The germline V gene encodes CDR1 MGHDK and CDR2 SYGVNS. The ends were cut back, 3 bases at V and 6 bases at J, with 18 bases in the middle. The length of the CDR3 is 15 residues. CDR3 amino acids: CASSDEGPLLSEQYF. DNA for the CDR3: TGTGCCAGCAGTGACGAGGGACCTCTCCTCTCCGAGCAGTACTTC.

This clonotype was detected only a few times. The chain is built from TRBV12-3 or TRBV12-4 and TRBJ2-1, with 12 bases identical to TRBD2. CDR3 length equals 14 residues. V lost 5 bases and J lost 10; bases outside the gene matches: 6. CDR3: CASSPGLAGREQFF. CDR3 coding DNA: TGTGCCAGCAGTCCGGGACTAGCGGGTAGGGAGCAGTTCTTC.

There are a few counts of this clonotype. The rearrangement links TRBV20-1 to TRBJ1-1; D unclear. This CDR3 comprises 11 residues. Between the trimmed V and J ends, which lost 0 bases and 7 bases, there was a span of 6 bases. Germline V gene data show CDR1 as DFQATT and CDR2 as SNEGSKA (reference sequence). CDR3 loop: CSARDQYEAFF. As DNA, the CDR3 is TGCAGTGCTAGAGATCAGTATGAAGCTTTCTTT.

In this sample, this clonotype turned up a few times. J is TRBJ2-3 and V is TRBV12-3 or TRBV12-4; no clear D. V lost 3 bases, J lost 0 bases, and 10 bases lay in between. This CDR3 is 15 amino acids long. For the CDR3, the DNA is TGTGCCAGCAGTTTTTACAGCTCTAGCACAGATACGCAGTATTTT. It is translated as CASSFYSSSTDTQYF.

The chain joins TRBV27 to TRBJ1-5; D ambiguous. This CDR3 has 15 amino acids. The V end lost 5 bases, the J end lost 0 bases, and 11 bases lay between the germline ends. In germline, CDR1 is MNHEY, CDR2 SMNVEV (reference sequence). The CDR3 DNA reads TGTGCCAGCAGTGATATCACAGATAGCAATCAGCCCCAGCATTTT. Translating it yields CASSDITDSNQPQHF.

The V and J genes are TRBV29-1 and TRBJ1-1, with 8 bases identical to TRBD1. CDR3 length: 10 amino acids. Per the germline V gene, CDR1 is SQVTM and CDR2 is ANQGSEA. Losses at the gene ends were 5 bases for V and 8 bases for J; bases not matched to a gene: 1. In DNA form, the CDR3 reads TGCAGCGTTTACAGGGGGGAAGCTTTCTTT. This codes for CSVYRGEAFF.

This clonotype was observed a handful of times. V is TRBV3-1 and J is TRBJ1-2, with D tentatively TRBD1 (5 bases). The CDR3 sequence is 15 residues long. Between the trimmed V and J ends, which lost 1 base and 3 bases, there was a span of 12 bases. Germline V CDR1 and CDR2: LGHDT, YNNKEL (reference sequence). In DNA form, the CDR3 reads TGTGCCAGCAGCCAAGGATTGAGGGGAGACTATGGCTACACCTTC. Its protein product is CASSQGLRGDYGYTF.

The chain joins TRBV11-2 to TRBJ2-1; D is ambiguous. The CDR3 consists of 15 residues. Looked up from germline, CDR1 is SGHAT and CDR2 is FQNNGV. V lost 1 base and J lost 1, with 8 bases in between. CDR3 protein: CASSLGVLSYNEQFF. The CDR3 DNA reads TGTGCCAGCAGCTTAGGGGTATTGTCCTACAATGAGCAGTTCTTC.

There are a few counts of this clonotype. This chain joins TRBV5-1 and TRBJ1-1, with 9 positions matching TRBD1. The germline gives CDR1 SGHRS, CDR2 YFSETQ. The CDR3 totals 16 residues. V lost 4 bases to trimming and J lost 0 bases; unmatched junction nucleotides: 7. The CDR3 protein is CASSIRQGGMNTEAFF. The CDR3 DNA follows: TGCGCCAGCAGCATCAGACAGGGGGGCATGAACACTGAAGCTTTCTTT.

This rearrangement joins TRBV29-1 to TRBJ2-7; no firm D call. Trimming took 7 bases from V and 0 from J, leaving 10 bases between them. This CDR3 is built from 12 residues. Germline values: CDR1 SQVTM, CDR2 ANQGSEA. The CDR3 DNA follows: TGCAGCGCAGGACGGGTCTCCTACGAGCAGTACTTC. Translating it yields CSAGRVSYEQYF.

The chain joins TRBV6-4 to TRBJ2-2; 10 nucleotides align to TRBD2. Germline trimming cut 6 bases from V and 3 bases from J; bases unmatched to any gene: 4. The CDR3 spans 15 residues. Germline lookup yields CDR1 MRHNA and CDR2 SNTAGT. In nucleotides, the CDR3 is TGTGCCAGCAGCCCTAGCGGGGGCCACACCGGGGAGCTGTTTTTT. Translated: CASSPSGGHTGELFF.

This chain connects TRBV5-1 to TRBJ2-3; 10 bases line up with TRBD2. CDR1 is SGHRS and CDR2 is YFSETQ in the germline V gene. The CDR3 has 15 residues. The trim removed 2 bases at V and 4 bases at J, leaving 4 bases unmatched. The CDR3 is CASSLLAGRPDTQYF. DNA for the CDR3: TGCGCCAGCAGCTTACTAGCGGGGAGGCCAGATACGCAGTATTTT.

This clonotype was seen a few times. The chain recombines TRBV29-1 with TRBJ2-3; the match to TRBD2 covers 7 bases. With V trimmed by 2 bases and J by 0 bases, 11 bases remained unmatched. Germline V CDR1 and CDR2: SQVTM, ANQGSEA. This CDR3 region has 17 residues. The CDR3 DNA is TGCAGCGTTGAATCCGCGTTGTGGGGGGGAAGCACAGATACGCAGTATTTT. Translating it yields CSVESALWGGSTDTQYF.

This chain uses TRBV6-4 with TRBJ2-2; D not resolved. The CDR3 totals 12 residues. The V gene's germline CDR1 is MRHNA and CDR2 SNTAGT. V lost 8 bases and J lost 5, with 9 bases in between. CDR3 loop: CASRGLTGELFF. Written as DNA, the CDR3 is TGTGCCAGCCGCGGCTTAACCGGGGAGCTGTTTTTT.